This T cell receptor beta chain was captured by sequencing in a study of molecular identifiers for immune sequencing clone quantification. Study summary: Five portions were made in replicates from RNA of approximately 22,000 or 94,000 naive CD8 cells, and four underwent sequencing.

The CDR3 length is 15 residues. V was clipped by 3 bases and J by 8 bases; unmatched bases: 3. Germline assignment: CDR1 MNHEY and CDR2 SMNVEV (reference sequence). This clonotype was observed a few times. TCRdb itself ran the PCR reads through MiXCR, one entry per CDR3 protein. The sample includes more than 35,000 distinct CDR3 sequences, about 18% seen only once; the top ten take about 1.1%. The chain couples TRBV27 to TRBJ2-1, with 14 bases identical to TRBD2. Material: naive CD8+ T cells from blood, with Jurkat cell RNA spiked in. Subset reported: FACS-sorted CD8+CD4-CCR7+CD45RA+ naive T cells. This receptor was identified in a human donor in good health. Some libraries in this study had Jurkat cell RNA spiked in. The CDR3 DNA reads TGTGCCAGCAGTTTGACTAGCGGGGGGGCCTATGAGCAGTTCTTC. This codes for CASSLTSGGAYEQFF.